Sequencing of this TCR beta chain was carried out in a study of cytomegalovirus exposure and HLA in healthy donors. Study outcomes and limitations: Among the most significant clusters, several appeared linked to common viral pathogens in a later analysis. Evidence from a later analysis indicated that most CMV-associated TCR beta chains looked HLA-restricted.

The PCR was carried out with 60 Vbeta primers and 13 Jbeta primers. Assay used: immunoSEQ multiplex PCR; TCRdb lists only in-frame clones, some missing. The repertoire has under 150,000 clones, 70% to 80% of them found once; the top ten carry roughly 10%. Details on this clone: Its antigen is still unknown.

The clonotype originates from a woman aged 45 to 65 in good health and CMV-seropositive. The source material was PBMCs.

CDR3 loop: CASSSGTPAFREQYF. CDR3 nucleotides: TGCGCCAGCAGCTCTGGGACACCCGCTTTTCGTGAGCAGTACTTC. The V and J genes are TRBV5-1 and TRBJ2-7; a possible D gene is TRBD1 (6 bases). The V gene lost 3 bases and the J gene lost 7 bases, with 20 bases spanning the gap. Germline-derived CDR1 and CDR2 are SGHRS and YFSETQ. This CDR3 contains 15 residues.